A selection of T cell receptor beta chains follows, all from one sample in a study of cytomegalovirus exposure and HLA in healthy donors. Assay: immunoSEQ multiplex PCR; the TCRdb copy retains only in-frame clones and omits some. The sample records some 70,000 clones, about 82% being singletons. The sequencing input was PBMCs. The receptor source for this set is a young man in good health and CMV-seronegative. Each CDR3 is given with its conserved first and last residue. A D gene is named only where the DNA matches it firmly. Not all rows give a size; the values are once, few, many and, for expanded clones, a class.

cdr3_aa: CSALRETQYF
cdr3_nt: TGCAGTGCTTTGAGGGAGACCCAGTACTTC
clone_size: NA
j_call: TRBJ2-5
d_call: NA
cdr3_length: 10
v_call: TRBV20-1

cdr3_aa: CASSMDRNYGYTF
cdr3_nt: TGTGCCAGCAGCATGGACAGGAACTATGGCTACACCTTC
clone_size: NA
j_call: TRBJ1-2
d_call: TRBD1
cdr3_length: 13
v_call: TRBV5-4

cdr3_aa: CATRQAPKTNSPLHF
cdr3_nt: TGTGCCACCAGACAGGCCCCAAAAACAAATTCACCCCTCCACTTT
clone_size: NA
j_call: TRBJ1-6
d_call: NA
cdr3_length: 15
v_call: TRBV19

cdr3_aa: CASSDSGTSGSLEQFF
cdr3_nt: TGTGCCAGCAGTGACTCGGGGACTAGCGGGAGCTTGGAGCAGTTCTTC
clone_size: NA
j_call: TRBJ2-1
d_call: TRBD2
cdr3_length: 16
v_call: TRBV6-4

cdr3_aa: CASSLHGDSNEQFF
cdr3_nt: TGTGCCAGCAGCTTACACGGGGATTCCAATGAGCAGTTCTTC
clone_size: NA
j_call: TRBJ2-1
d_call: NA
cdr3_length: 14
v_call: TRBV7-9

cdr3_aa: CASSQVRGSGNTIYF
cdr3_nt: TGTGCCAGCAGCCAAGTCAGAGGGTCTGGAAACACCATATATTTT
clone_size: NA
j_call: TRBJ1-3
d_call: NA
cdr3_length: 15
v_call: TRBV4-2

cdr3_aa: CASSSQVPISDSYEQYF
cdr3_nt: TGCGCCAGCAGCTCGCAGGTCCCGATTAGCGATTCCTACGAGCAGTACTTC
clone_size: few
j_call: TRBJ2-7
d_call: NA
cdr3_length: 17
v_call: TRBV4-1

cdr3_aa: CASSQGWPGRTEMNTEAFF
cdr3_nt: TGCGCCAGCAGCCAAGGGTGGCCGGGACGGACAGAAATGAACACTGAAGCTTTCTTT
clone_size: NA
j_call: TRBJ1-1
d_call: NA
cdr3_length: 19
v_call: TRBV4-1

cdr3_aa: CASSLRTKNTEAFF
cdr3_nt: TGTGCCAGCAGCTTGAGGACAAAGAACACTGAAGCTTTCTTT
clone_size: NA
j_call: TRBJ1-1
d_call: NA
cdr3_length: 14
v_call: TRBV7-9

cdr3_aa: CASSNTPNTEAFF
cdr3_nt: TGTGCCAGCAGTAATACACCGAACACTGAAGCTTTCTTT
clone_size: NA
j_call: TRBJ1-1
d_call: NA
cdr3_length: 13
v_call: TRBV6-5

cdr3_aa: CASSLGTDEKLFF
cdr3_nt: TGTGCCAGCAGCTTAGGGACAGATGAAAAACTGTTTTTT
clone_size: few
j_call: TRBJ1-4
d_call: TRBD1
cdr3_length: 13
v_call: TRBV5-6

cdr3_aa: CASSYSVGTGHGYTF
cdr3_nt: TGTGCCAGCAGTTACTCCGTCGGGACAGGGCATGGCTACACCTTC
clone_size: NA
j_call: TRBJ1-2
d_call: TRBD1
cdr3_length: 15
v_call: TRBV6-5

cdr3_aa: CASSFIQQETQYF
cdr3_nt: TGTGCCAGCAGCTTCATACAGCAAGAGACCCAGTACTTC
clone_size: NA
j_call: TRBJ2-5
d_call: NA
cdr3_length: 13
v_call: TRBV5-6

cdr3_aa: CASGSQWTGGIRNGTDTQYF
cdr3_nt: TGTGCTAGTGGTTCCCAGTGGACAGGGGGCATTCGAAATGGCACAGATACGCAGTATTTT
clone_size: NA
j_call: TRBJ2-3
d_call: TRBD1
cdr3_length: 20
v_call: TRBV12-5

cdr3_aa: CAWTSGGSGTQYF
cdr3_nt: TGTGCCTGGACTAGCGGGGGGTCAGGGACCCAGTACTTC
clone_size: NA
j_call: TRBJ2-5
d_call: TRBD2
cdr3_length: 13
v_call: TRBV30

cdr3_aa: CASSPIGSMDNEQFF
cdr3_nt: TGTGCCAGCTCACCCATTGGGAGCATGGACAATGAGCAGTTCTTC
clone_size: few
j_call: TRBJ2-1
d_call: NA
cdr3_length: 15
v_call: TRBV18

cdr3_aa: CASSPSGGEQFF
cdr3_nt: TGTGCCAGCAGTCCCTCGGGAGGGGAGCAGTTCTTC
clone_size: NA
j_call: TRBJ2-1
d_call: TRBD2
cdr3_length: 12
v_call: TRBV6-6

cdr3_aa: CASGRQGPSGELFF
cdr3_nt: TGTGCCAGTGGACGACAGGGGCCCTCCGGGGAGCTGTTTTTT
clone_size: NA
j_call: TRBJ2-2
d_call: TRBD1
cdr3_length: 14
v_call: TRBV19

cdr3_aa: CASKNYMGTEAFF
cdr3_nt: TGTGCCAGCAAAAACTACATGGGTACTGAAGCTTTCTTT
clone_size: NA
j_call: TRBJ1-1
d_call: NA
cdr3_length: 13
v_call: TRBV2

cdr3_aa: CASSAHPDSNTGELFF
cdr3_nt: TGTGCCAGCAGCGCCCATCCCGATAGTAACACCGGGGAGCTGTTTTTT
clone_size: NA
j_call: TRBJ2-2
d_call: NA
cdr3_length: 16
v_call: TRBV9

cdr3_aa: CAIRRLAGDNEQFF
cdr3_nt: TGTGCCATCAGGAGACTAGCGGGAGACAATGAGCAGTTCTTC
clone_size: once
j_call: TRBJ2-1
d_call: TRBD2
cdr3_length: 14
v_call: TRBV10-3

cdr3_aa: CSVGGKGVAGANVLTF
cdr3_nt: TGCAGCGTTGGGGGTAAGGGAGTAGCTGGGGCCAACGTCCTGACTTTC
clone_size: once
j_call: TRBJ2-6
d_call: NA
cdr3_length: 16
v_call: TRBV29-1

cdr3_aa: CASSLLTGMGTEAFF
cdr3_nt: TGCGCCAGCAGCCTATTGACAGGGATGGGCACTGAAGCTTTCTTT
clone_size: few
j_call: TRBJ1-1
d_call: TRBD1
cdr3_length: 15
v_call: TRBV4-1

cdr3_aa: CASSLGWGRGSDEQFF
cdr3_nt: TGTGCCAGCAGCCTGGGCTGGGGCAGGGGATCGGATGAGCAGTTCTTC
clone_size: NA
j_call: TRBJ2-1
d_call: NA
cdr3_length: 16
v_call: TRBV5-6

cdr3_aa: CASSVYRGSTDTQYF
cdr3_nt: TGTGCCAGCAGCGTCTACAGGGGAAGCACAGATACGCAGTATTTT
clone_size: NA
j_call: TRBJ2-3
d_call: TRBD1
cdr3_length: 15
v_call: TRBV9

cdr3_aa: CATSRRPGVGETQYF
cdr3_nt: TGTGCCACCAGCAGGCGCCCGGGAGTGGGCGAGACCCAGTACTTC
clone_size: NA
j_call: TRBJ2-5
d_call: NA
cdr3_length: 15
v_call: TRBV15

cdr3_aa: CASSATGGSGELFF
cdr3_nt: TGTGCCAGCAGCGCCACAGGGGGAAGCGGGGAGCTGTTTTTT
clone_size: NA
j_call: TRBJ2-2
d_call: TRBD1
cdr3_length: 14
v_call: TRBV9

cdr3_aa: CASTFSLTGSNEQFF
cdr3_nt: TGTGCCAGCACCTTTTCGTTAACAGGGTCTAATGAGCAGTTCTTC
clone_size: NA
j_call: TRBJ2-1
d_call: NA
cdr3_length: 15
v_call: TRBV7-2